Below are 22 T cell receptor beta chains sequenced from a single sample in a study of T-cell memory formation after mild COVID-19. Each CDR3 protein gets one entry after TCRdb re-called the 5' RACE reads with MiXCR. The repertoire holds 350,000 or so distinct CDR3 sequences, with under 25% as singletons. Input material: PBMCs or a T cell subset sorted from them (not recorded which). These receptors originate from a man aged 18-30 years who had mild COVID-19 (a few samples of this study predate the infection). Cell type and time point are not known.

The sample holds a few counts of this clonotype. The chain uses TRBV9 and TRBJ2-2; 10 nucleotides match TRBD2. Germline V CDR1 and CDR2: SGDLS, YYNGEE. The CDR3 spans 15 residues. V shed 3 bases, J shed 5 bases, and the junction held 4 bases outside the gene matches. CDR3 DNA: TGTGCCAGCAGCGGCCTAGCGGGAGCTACCGGGGAGCTGTTTTTT. Its protein is CASSGLAGATGELFF.

V and J are TRBV6-5 and TRBJ1-2, with 7 bases identical to TRBD1. V gave up 6 bases and J gave up 2 bases; unmatched junction bases: 6. This CDR3 is 14 amino acids long. Germline loops: CDR1 MNHEY, CDR2 SVGAGI. The CDR3 DNA sequence: TGTGCCAGCAGCTTCGGACAGGACAACTATGGCTACACCTTC. It specifies CASSFGQDNYGYTF.

V gene TRBV28 combines with J gene TRBJ2-5; no reliable D call. V lost 5 bases, J lost 7 bases, and 14 bases lay in between. Germline lookup yields CDR1 MDHEN and CDR2 SYDVKM. This CDR3 comprises 13 residues. CDR3 in DNA: TGTGCCAGCAGTAAAGTCAGCTTCCGGACCCAGTACTTC. The encoded protein is CASSKVSFRTQYF.

This clonotype was observed many times. The V call is TRBV5-1, the J call TRBJ2-5, with D possibly being TRBD2 (5 bases). Germline assignment: CDR1 SGHRS and CDR2 YFSETQ. The V and J ends lost 1 base and 1 base respectively, with 11 bases between them. CDR3 length: 15 residues. CDR3 loop: CASSLLPGSQETQYF. CDR3 coding DNA: TGCGCCAGCAGCTTGCTTCCGGGGTCCCAAGAGACCCAGTACTTC.

This clonotype was found a few times. J is TRBJ2-7 and V is TRBV21-1. TRBV21-1 is a recognized pseudogene. The CDR3 totals 13 residues. The CDR3 spells CASRLGKNYEQYV. The DNA of the CDR3 is TGTGCCAGCAGGCTCGGCAAGAACTACGAGCAGTACGTC.

This clonotype was observed a few times. The chain joins TRBV5-4 to TRBJ2-3; 11 bases align to TRBD2. The V segment lost 5 bases and the J segment 5 bases; nucleotides outside the gene matches: 7. Germline loops: CDR1 SGHNT, CDR2 YYREEE (reference sequence). This CDR3 contains 15 residues. As DNA, the CDR3 is TGTGCCAGCAGAGTAGCGGGGGGGCCAGGAGATACGCAGTATTTT. Its translation: CASRVAGGPGDTQYF.

This clonotype appeared a few times. The chain recombines TRBV7-8 with TRBJ2-3; tentatively, D is TRBD1 (6 bases). V lost 5 bases to trimming and J lost 0 bases, with 12 bases between them. Germline lookup yields CDR1 SGHVS and CDR2 FQNEAQ. The CDR3 has 15 residues. The CDR3 sequence is CASSPGTSSTDTQYF. CDR3 sequence (DNA): TGTGCCAGCAGCCCCGGGACATCTAGCACAGATACGCAGTATTTT.

This clonotype was detected a few times. This chain uses TRBV28 with TRBJ1-2; TRBD1 might be the D (5 bases). CDR1 MDHEN and CDR2 SYDVKM come from the germline V gene. Trimming pared 11 bases from V and 7 bases from J, leaving 20 bases between. This CDR3 spans 13 amino acids. This chain's CDR3 is CAGGGGSSPGYTF. The DNA of the CDR3 is TGTGCCGGCGGGGGGGGATCATCTCCTGGCTACACCTTC.

This clonotype was detected many times. Here the CDR3 reads CSKTGGPTDTQYF. The CDR3 DNA reads TGCAGTAAGACGGGGGGGCCCACAGATACGCAGTATTTT. The J gene is TRBJ2-3, the V gene TRBV20-1; 8 nucleotides match TRBD2. Trimming cost V 8 bases and J 2 bases; bases outside gene matches: 6. This CDR3 contains 13 residues. Looked up from germline, CDR1 is DFQATT and CDR2 is SNEGSKA (reference sequence).

The rearrangement links TRBV20-1 to TRBJ2-7, with TRBD2 identical over 7 bases. The J segment lost 7 bases and the V segment lost 0 bases, leaving 12 bases of the junction unmatched. The V gene's germline CDR1 is DFQATT and CDR2 SNEGSKA (reference sequence). The CDR3 consists of 15 residues. The CDR3 sequence: CSARELAGVLWEQYV. The CDR3 DNA follows: TGCAGTGCTAGAGAATTGGCGGGAGTCTTGTGGGAGCAGTACGTC.

The J gene is TRBJ2-1, the V gene TRBV20-1; the match to TRBD2 covers 12 bases. Trimming at V came to 4 bases and at J to 10 bases, leaving 11 bases not matched to a gene. Germline V gene data show CDR1 as DFQATT and CDR2 as SNEGSKA (reference sequence). This CDR3 comprises 15 residues. CDR3 protein: CSAKVPGTSGGEQFF. The CDR3 coding sequence is TGCAGTGCTAAAGTACCCGGTACTAGCGGGGGGGAGCAGTTCTTC.

This clonotype was found a few times. The chain joins TRBV7-6 to TRBJ2-7; the match to TRBD2 covers 8 bases. Per the germline V gene, CDR1 is SGHVS and CDR2 is FNYEAQ. The V and J ends lost 4 bases and 2 bases, in that order; junction bases with no gene match: 7. The CDR3 is 15 residues long. CDR3 sequence reads: CASSSIAGNAYEQYF. CDR3 bases: TGTGCCAGCAGCTCCATAGCGGGGAACGCCTACGAGCAGTACTTC.

This clonotype was observed many times. V and J are TRBV3-1 and TRBJ2-5; D unresolved. Germline CDR1 and CDR2: LGHDT and YNNKEL (reference sequence). V lost 4 bases, J lost 5 bases, and 5 bases lay in between. This CDR3 is built from 11 residues. The chain's CDR3 is CASSRWETQYF. The DNA of the CDR3 is TGTGCCAGCAGCCGATGGGAGACCCAGTACTTC.

The chain combines TRBV9 with TRBJ2-7; perhaps TRBD1 as D (6 bases). This CDR3 is built from 15 residues. Trimming removed 0 bases from V and 0 bases from J, with 10 bases in between. Germline loops: CDR1 SGDLS, CDR2 YYNGEE. The CDR3, as DNA: TGTGCCAGCAGCGTAGATGGGGACATCTCCTACGAGCAGTACTTC. Its protein is CASSVDGDISYEQYF.

This sequence joins TRBV28 and TRBJ2-2, with D possibly being TRBD1 (6 bases). This CDR3 is built from 14 residues. V was clipped by 7 bases and J by 4 bases, with 13 bases between them. Germline-derived CDR1 and CDR2 are MDHEN and SYDVKM. The CDR3 DNA reads TGTGCCAGCACCGGGGACATATTCACCGGGGAGCTGTTTTTT. This sequence encodes CASTGDIFTGELFF.

This clonotype was found a few times. One end of the junction does not line up with germline, which may come from a read error. The chain is built from TRBV7-7 and TRBJ2-2; no clear D. The germline CDR1 and CDR2 sequences are SSHAT and FNYEAQ (reference sequence). The CDR3 totals 13 residues. In DNA, the CDR3 is TGTGCTAGCAGCTTAGTATACACCGGGGAGCTGTTTTTT. Protein sequence: CASSLVYTGELFF. Full variable domain (remainder filled in from reference TRBV7-7 and TRBJ2-2): GAGVSQSPRYKVTKRGQDVTLRCDPISSHATLYWYQQALGQGPEFLTYFNYEAQPDKSGLPSDRFSAERPEGSISTLTIQRTEQRDSAMYRCASSLVYTGELFFGEGSRLTVL.

This clonotype was seen at least ten times. The chain joins TRBV27 to TRBJ1-5; D is uncertain. The CDR3 length is 16 residues. In germline, CDR1 is MNHEY, CDR2 SMNVEV (reference sequence). V lost 6 bases and J lost 3, with 18 bases in between. The CDR3 DNA is TGTGCCAGCAGCACCCTTCCCCGGGCCCCCAATCAGCCCCAGCATTTT. It yields the protein CASSTLPRAPNQPQHF.

The genes are TRBV24-1 and TRBJ2-3; D not certain. Germline V lookup: CDR1 KGHDR, CDR2 SFDVKD. The CDR3 sequence is 11 residues long. V lost 9 bases, J lost 5 bases, and 8 bases lay in between. The CDR3 reads CATAERDTQYF. The CDR3 region has the DNA TGTGCCACCGCCGAAAGAGATACGCAGTATTTT.

This clonotype was recorded a few times. V gene TRBV5-5 combines with J gene TRBJ2-1; maybe TRBD1 (6 bases). Germline CDR1 and CDR2: SGHKS and YYEKEE (reference sequence). Trimming shortened V by 0 bases and J by 5 bases, and 12 bases separated the two germline ends. This CDR3 is built from 15 residues. The CDR3 here is CASSLGQAGDNEQFF. The CDR3 coding sequence is TGTGCCAGCAGCTTGGGACAGGCTGGAGACAATGAGCAGTTCTTC.

This clonotype was seen once. The junction shows a germline mismatch at one end, possibly a read error. The chain carries TRBV7-2 and TRBJ2-5, with D unclear. Germline loops: CDR1 SGHTA, CDR2 FQGNSA. This CDR3 comprises 11 residues. In DNA form, the CDR3 reads TGTGCCAGCAGCAACCCAGAGACCAAGTACTTC. Protein: CASSNPETKYF.

This clonotype was found a few times. The V and J genes are TRBV6-5 and TRBJ2-7; 11 bases map to TRBD2. This CDR3 region has 15 residues. V lost 6 bases to trimming and J lost 3 bases; unmatched junction nucleotides: 7. CDR1 MNHEY and CDR2 SVGAGI come from the germline V gene. Written as DNA, the CDR3 is TGTGCCAGCAGACTACTAGCGGGGGCCTACTACGAGCAGTACTTC. This gives the protein CASRLLAGAYYEQYF.

This clonotype was counted a few times. The chain carries TRBV13 and TRBJ1-1; D remains unclear. CDR3 length: 16 amino acids. Between the trimmed V and J ends, which lost 0 bases and 5 bases, there was a span of 16 bases. CDR1 and CDR2 (germline): PRHDT, FYEKMQ (reference sequence). The CDR3 DNA reads TGTGCCAGCAGCTTAGGAGGGCCCCCGGGAAGGACTGAAGCTTTCTTT. Protein product: CASSLGGPPGRTEAFF. Looking up the rest from reference TRBV13 and TRBJ1-1 gives the full variable domain: AAGVIQSPRHLIKEKRETATLKCYPIPRHDTVYWYQQGPGQDPQFLISFYEKMQSDKGSIPDRFSAQQFSDYHSELNMSSLELGDSALYFCASSLGGPPGRTEAFFGQGTRLTVV.